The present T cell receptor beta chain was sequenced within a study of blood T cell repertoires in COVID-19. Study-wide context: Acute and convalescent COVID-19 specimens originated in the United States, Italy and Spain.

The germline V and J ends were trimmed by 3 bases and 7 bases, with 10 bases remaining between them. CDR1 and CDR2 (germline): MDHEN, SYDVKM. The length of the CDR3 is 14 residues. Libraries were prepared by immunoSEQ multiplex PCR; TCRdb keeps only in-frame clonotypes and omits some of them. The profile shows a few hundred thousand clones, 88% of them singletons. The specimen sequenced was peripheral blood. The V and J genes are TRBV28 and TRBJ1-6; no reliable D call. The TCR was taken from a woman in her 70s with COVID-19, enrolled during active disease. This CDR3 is CASSLSTRNSPLHF. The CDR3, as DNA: TGTGCCAGCAGTTTGTCTACTCGGAATTCACCCCTCCACTTT.